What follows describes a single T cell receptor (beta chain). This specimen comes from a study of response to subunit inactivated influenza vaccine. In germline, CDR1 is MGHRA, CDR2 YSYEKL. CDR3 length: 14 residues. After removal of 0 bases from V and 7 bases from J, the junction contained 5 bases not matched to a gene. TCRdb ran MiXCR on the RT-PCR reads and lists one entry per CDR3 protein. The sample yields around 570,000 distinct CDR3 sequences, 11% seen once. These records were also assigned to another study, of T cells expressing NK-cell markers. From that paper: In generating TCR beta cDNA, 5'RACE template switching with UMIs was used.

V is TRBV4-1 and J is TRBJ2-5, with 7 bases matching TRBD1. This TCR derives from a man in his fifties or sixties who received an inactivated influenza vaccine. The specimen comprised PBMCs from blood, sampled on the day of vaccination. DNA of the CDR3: TGCGCCAGCAGCCAAGAAAGGGGGCGAGGGACCCAGTACTTC. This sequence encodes CASSQERGRGTQYF.